The rows below give T cell receptor beta chains drawn from one sample of a study of beta chain features in type 1 diabetes. Sequencing was performed with immunoSEQ multiplex PCR; in TCRdb, only in-frame clones are kept and a portion is missing. This sample has 25,000 or so clones, with 55% to 75% found just once. The sequenced material came from Tregs from blood. The receptors shown here come from a woman aged 40 to 50 in good health. CDR3s include the opening cysteine and the closing phenylalanine or tryptophan. Fields, in order: clone size, V gene, D gene, J gene, CDR3 protein, CDR3 DNA. The D gene is left open where the match is weak. Size is stated for part of the rows, as once, few or many counts, or as a class when the clone is expanded.

>.|TRBV7-2|.|TRBJ2-1
CASSLPPDEQFF
TGTGCCAGCAGCTTACCCCCCGATGAGCAGTTCTTC
>.|TRBV6-4|.|TRBJ2-5
CASSDSRFGTQYF
TGTGCCAGCAGTGACAGCCGGTTTGGGACCCAGTACTTC
>few|TRBV12-5|TRBD2|TRBJ2-1
CASGLPTIPTSRREQFF
TGTGCTAGTGGTTTGCCAACTATACCGACTAGCCGAAGAGAGCAGTTCTTC
>.|TRBV6-1|.|TRBJ2-4
CASSVGGAVNIQYF
TGTGCCAGCAGTGTTGGGGGGGCCGTAAACATTCAGTACTTC
>.|TRBV7-2|TRBD2|TRBJ2-5
CASSSSPWGAGGPRETQYF
TGTGCCAGCAGCAGTAGCCCCTGGGGAGCGGGGGGGCCGAGGGAGACCCAGTACTTC
>once|TRBV19|TRBD1|TRBJ1-1
CASRINGDREFAAFF
TGTGCCAGTCGAATAAATGGGGACAGGGAATTCGCAGCTTTCTTT
>.|TRBV7-2|TRBD1|TRBJ2-1
CASSAGQGAGNEQFF
TGTGCCAGCAGCGCGGGACAGGGGGCAGGAAATGAGCAGTTCTTC
>.|TRBV28|.|TRBJ1-5
CASSLRWGLGQPQHF
TGTGCCAGCAGTCTGCGGTGGGGGCTCGGTCAGCCCCAGCATTTT
>.|TRBV7-2|.|TRBJ2-2
CASSPSTATGELFF
TGTGCCAGCAGCCCATCGACTGCCACCGGGGAGCTGTTTTTT
>.|TRBV27|.|TRBJ2-6
CASSVHFGTGANVLTF
TGTGCCAGCAGTGTTCACTTCGGTACTGGGGCCAACGTCCTGACTTTC
>.|TRBV19|TRBD1|TRBJ1-5
CASSAAGQGTGQPQHF
TGTGCCAGTAGTGCCGCCGGACAGGGGACAGGCCAGCCCCAGCATTTT
>.|TRBV5-1|.|TRBJ2-5
CASSLDYSKQETQYF
TGCGCCAGCAGCTTGGACTATTCTAAACAAGAGACCCAGTACTTC
>.|TRBV5-4|.|TRBJ1-1
CASSLHTEAFF
TGTGCCAGCAGCTTGCATACTGAAGCTTTCTTT
>.|TRBV7-8|.|TRBJ1-1
CASSLRVTEAFF
TGTGCCAGCAGCCTCAGGGTTACTGAAGCTTTCTTT
>.|TRBV18|.|TRBJ1-1
CASSRDQLMNTEAFF
TGTGCCAGCTCACGTGATCAGTTAATGAACACTGAAGCTTTCTTT
>few|TRBV4-2|.|TRBJ1-4
CASSPGEADRNEKLFF
TGTGCCAGCAGCCCGGGGGAGGCGGACCGTAATGAAAAACTGTTTTTT
>.|TRBV7-2|TRBD1|TRBJ2-7
CASSLDREREQYF
TGTGCCAGCAGCCTCGACAGGGAACGCGAGCAGTACTTC
>.|TRBV6-5|.|TRBJ2-3
CASTDSPSTDTQYF
TGTGCCAGCACGGACAGTCCAAGCACAGATACGCAGTATTTT
>.|TRBV5-1|.|TRBJ2-1
CATALDTNNEQFF
TGCGCCACCGCCCTGGACACCAACAATGAGCAGTTCTTC
>.|TRBV9|.|TRBJ2-5
CASSLTPRYGETQYF
TGTGCCAGCAGCCTCACCCCTAGGTATGGAGAGACCCAGTACTTC
>.|TRBV5-4|TRBD1|TRBJ2-2
CASSSRRGLTGELFF
TGTGCCAGCAGCTCTCGCAGGGGGCTGACCGGGGAGCTGTTTTTT
>.|TRBV25-1|TRBD2|TRBJ2-1
CASSTLAGGQWNEQFF
TGTGCCAGCAGTACTCTAGCGGGGGGCCAATGGAATGAGCAGTTCTTC
>.|TRBV29-1|.|TRBJ1-1
CSVVGGGGPEAFF
TGCAGCGTTGTGGGCGGGGGGGGTCCTGAAGCTTTCTTT
>few|TRBV5-1|.|TRBJ1-1
CASSLLSGNTEAFF
TGCGCCAGCAGCTTGTTGTCGGGGAACACTGAAGCTTTCTTT
>.|TRBV6-5|.|TRBJ1-5
CASSSFSTNNQPQHF
TGTGCCAGCAGTTCCTTTTCGACAAACAATCAGCCCCAGCATTTT
>.|TRBV5-1|TRBD2|TRBJ2-1
CASIGTGGPYNEQFF
TGCGCCAGCATCGGCACGGGGGGGCCTTACAATGAGCAGTTCTTC
>.|TRBV11-2|.|TRBJ1-4
CASSLDDGRFGEKLFF
TGTGCCAGCAGCTTAGACGACGGGAGGTTCGGTGAAAAACTGTTTTTT
>.|TRBV11-3|TRBD1|TRBJ1-5
CASSFDRGGNQPQHF
TGTGCCAGCAGCTTCGACAGGGGGGGCAATCAGCCCCAGCATTTT
>.|TRBV5-1|TRBD1|TRBJ1-6
CASSLAGTGASPLHF
TGCGCCAGCAGCTTGGCCGGGACAGGGGCTTCACCCCTCCACTTT
>.|TRBV14|TRBD2|TRBJ2-1
CASSPWGTSGVDEQFF
TGTGCCAGCAGCCCGTGGGGGACTAGCGGGGTGGATGAGCAGTTCTTC
>.|TRBV27|TRBD1|TRBJ2-5
CASSLNGQGEETQYF
TGTGCCAGCAGTTTAAATGGACAGGGAGAAGAGACCCAGTACTTC
>.|TRBV5-1|TRBD2|TRBJ2-1
CASSLASGIYNEQFF
TGCGCCAGCAGCTTGGCTAGCGGGATTTACAATGAGCAGTTCTTC
>.|TRBV2|.|TRBJ1-3
CASSAGQLSGNTIYF
TGTGCCAGCAGTGCAGGACAACTCTCTGGAAACACCATATATTTT
>.|TRBV5-1|.|TRBJ2-5
CASSYGGAETQYF
TGCGCCAGCAGCTATGGGGGCGCGGAGACCCAGTACTTC
>.|TRBV25-1|.|TRBJ1-3
CASSFLAGVENTIYF
TGTGCCAGCAGTTTCCTGGCAGGGGTCGAAAACACCATATATTTT
>.|TRBV5-1|.|TRBJ1-3
CASSTDTVSGNTIYF
TGCGCCAGCAGCACTGACACTGTCTCTGGAAACACCATATATTTT
>.|TRBV5-1|.|TRBJ2-2
CASSLRLNTGELFF
TGCGCCAGCAGCTTGCGACTTAACACCGGGGAGCTGTTTTTT
>.|TRBV18|TRBD1|TRBJ2-1
CASSAGQGFFNEQFF
TGTGCCAGCTCAGCCGGACAGGGGTTTTTCAATGAGCAGTTCTTC
>.|TRBV2|TRBD1|TRBJ2-7
CASSIRDSASEQYF
TGTGCCAGCAGTATCCGGGACAGTGCTTCCGAGCAGTACTTC
>.|TRBV7-2|.|TRBJ2-4
CASSLDSVMSIQYF
TGTGCCAGCAGCTTAGATTCGGTGATGAGCATTCAGTACTTC
>.|TRBV5-1|.|TRBJ1-1
CASSVVLDSLNTEAFF
TGCGCCAGCAGCGTTGTCTTGGACAGTTTGAACACTGAAGCTTTCTTT
>.|TRBV5-4|TRBD1|TRBJ2-2
CATRPGQGRSTGELFF
TGTGCCACCCGCCCGGGACAGGGGCGCAGCACCGGGGAGCTGTTTTTT
>.|TRBV5-1|.|TRBJ2-7
CASSLVEGEQYF
TGCGCCAGCAGCTTGGTAGAGGGAGAGCAGTACTTC
>.|TRBV11-2|.|TRBJ2-7
CASSARDSLGEQYF
TGTGCCAGCAGCGCCCGGGACTCCTTAGGCGAGCAGTACTTC
>.|TRBV29-1|.|TRBJ1-3
CSVAGQEGNTIYF
TGCAGCGTTGCGGGTCAGGAGGGGAACACCATATATTTT
>.|TRBV7-9|.|TRBJ2-2
CASNEPGGPNTGELFF
TGTGCCAGCAACGAACCCGGAGGACCCAACACCGGGGAGCTGTTTTTT
>.|TRBV11-2|TRBD2|TRBJ2-3
CASSPRGGGADTQYF
TGTGCCAGCAGCCCCCGGGGGGGCGGCGCAGATACGCAGTATTTT
>.|TRBV6-1|.|TRBJ1-1
CASMLGGNRNTEAFF
TGTGCCAGCATGCTGGGAGGGAATCGGAACACTGAAGCTTTCTTT